This TCR beta chain came from a study of blood T cells in healthy people across ages. Study-level findings and limits: Strong correlation existed between TCR beta diversity and naive T cell percentage.

The second PCR ran roughly 6 to 11 cycles with a sample-barcoded 5' primer and J-beta primers. TCRdb independently ran MiXCR on the 5' RACE reads; one entry per CDR3 protein. Of hundreds of thousands of distinct CDR3 sequences listed, around a fifth are singletons. This CDR3 region has 13 residues. V was trimmed by 6 bases and J by 7 bases, leaving 18 bases between them. Germline V gene data show CDR1 as DFQATT and CDR2 as SNEGSKA (reference sequence). This clonotype occurred a few times. Its antigen is unidentified. Material: blood. This clonotype was obtained from an older man in good health. The chain combines TRBV20-1 with TRBJ2-5, with D perhaps TRBD2 (6 bases). CDR3 region: CSAPLTRFVTQYF. CDR3 sequence (DNA): TGCAGTGCCCCCCTGACTAGATTCGTGACCCAGTACTTC.